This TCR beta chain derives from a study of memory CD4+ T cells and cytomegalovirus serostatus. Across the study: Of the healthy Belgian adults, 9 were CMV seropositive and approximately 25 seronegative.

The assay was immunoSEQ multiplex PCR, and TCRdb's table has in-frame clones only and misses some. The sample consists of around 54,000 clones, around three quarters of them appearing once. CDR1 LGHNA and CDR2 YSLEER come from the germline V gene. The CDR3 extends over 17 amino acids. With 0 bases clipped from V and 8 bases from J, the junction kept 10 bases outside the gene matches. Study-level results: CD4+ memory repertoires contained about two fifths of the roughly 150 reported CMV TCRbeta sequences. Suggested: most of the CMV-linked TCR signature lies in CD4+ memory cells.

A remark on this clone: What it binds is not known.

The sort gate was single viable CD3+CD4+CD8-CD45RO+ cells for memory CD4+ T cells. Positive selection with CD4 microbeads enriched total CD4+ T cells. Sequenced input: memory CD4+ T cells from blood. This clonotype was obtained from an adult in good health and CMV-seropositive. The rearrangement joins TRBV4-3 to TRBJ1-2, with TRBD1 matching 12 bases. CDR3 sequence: CASSQDTGTGGAGGYTF. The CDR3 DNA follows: TGCGCCAGCAGCCAAGATACCGGGACAGGGGGCGCTGGGGGCTACACCTTC.